This record covers a single TCR beta chain. Measured with immunoSEQ multiplex PCR; TCRdb has only the in-frame clones, and not every one. The table has about 70,000 clones, about 95% seen once. Germline CDR1 and CDR2: SEHNR and FQNEAQ (reference sequence). The CDR3 totals 14 residues. V dropped 5 bases and J dropped 7 bases, with 12 bases sitting between them. These data originate in a study of T cell changes during pregnancy in multiple sclerosis. The rearrangement uses TRBV7-9 and TRBJ1-6; D unresolved. This TCR derives from a female donor with multiple sclerosis, enrolled in a pregnancy study. This specimen was peripheral blood, taken in the third trimester of pregnancy. This CDR3 is CASSPTEQNSPLHF. CDR3 coding DNA: TGTGCCAGCAGCCCGACGGAACAGAATTCACCCCTCCACTTT.